The 22 T cell receptor beta chains listed next were all sequenced from one sample in a study of beta chain features in type 1 diabetes. Expressed TCRB transcripts were sequenced, since all the RNA that had been isolated was reverse transcribed. The method was immunoSEQ multiplex PCR; TCRdb's version includes in-frame clones alone and lacks a portion of them. The sample holds around 300,000 clones, approximately 11% seen once. The specimen was naive CD4+ T cells from blood. These TCRs come from a woman aged 25 to 39 in good health.

Only a few counts were recorded for this clone. This chain uses TRBV7-2 with TRBJ2-7; 14 bases are shared with TRBD2. The junction had 5 bases not matched to a gene; V was cut back by 2 bases and J by 5 bases. Germline CDR1 and CDR2: SGHTA and FQGNSA. CDR3 size: 16 residues. The CDR3 is CASSLQPGLAGDEQYF. For the CDR3, the DNA is TGTGCCAGCAGCTTACAACCGGGACTAGCGGGAGACGAGCAGTACTTC. Complete variable domain (other parts from reference TRBV7-2 and TRBJ2-7): GAGVSQSPSNKVTEKGKDVELRCDPISGHTALYWYRQSLGQGLEFLIYFQGNSAPDKSGLPSDRFSAERTGGSVSTLTIQRTQQEDSAVYLCASSLQPGLAGDEQYFGPGTRLTVT.

The sample holds a few counts of this clone. This sequence joins TRBV7-2 and TRBJ2-4; 9 nucleotides match TRBD2. V lost 4 bases to trimming and J lost 7 bases; unmatched junction nucleotides: 14. Germline-derived CDR1 and CDR2 are SGHTA and FQGNSA. This CDR3 spans 17 amino acids. CDR3 coding DNA: TGTGCCAGCAGCTCGAGGACTAGCGACCGAGGGTGGAACATTCAGTACTTC. It codes for CASSSRTSDRGWNIQYF.

This clone was counted a few times. V usage is TRBV4-3 and J usage is TRBJ2-2; 9 bases agree with TRBD1. J was trimmed by 4 bases and V by 2 bases; bases with no gene match: 5. CDR1 LGHNA and CDR2 YSLEER come from the germline V gene. The CDR3 extends over 16 amino acids. The CDR3 is CASSQIGTGSTGELFF. As DNA, the CDR3 is TGCGCCAGCAGCCAAATCGGGACAGGGTCCACCGGGGAGCTGTTTTTT.

This clone was counted only a few times. The chain employs TRBV29-1 and TRBJ1-1; weak D call: TRBD1 (5 bases). The V end lost 2 bases, the J end lost 5 bases, and 12 bases lay between the germline ends. The CDR3 loop spans 13 amino acids. The germline gives CDR1 SQVTM, CDR2 ANQGSEA. The CDR3 region has the DNA TGCAGCGTTGAATTCGGAGGGGATACTGAAGCTTTCTTT. Translated: CSVEFGGDTEAFF. The full variable domain, its missing parts supplied by reference TRBV29-1 and TRBJ1-1, is SAVISQKPSRDICQRGTSLTIQCQVDSQVTMMFWYRQQPGQSLTLIATANQGSEATYESGFVIDKFPISRPNLTFSTLTVSNMSPEDSSIYLCSVEFGGDTEAFFGQGTRLTVV.

This clone was seen a handful of times. Within the sample, other DNA sequences also encode this same CDR3. The chain has TRBV29-1 and TRBJ1-1; TRBD1 matches at 7 bases. The V gene end was trimmed by 6 bases and the J gene end by 1 base; junction bases not matched to a gene: 5. CDR3 length: 13 amino acids. Looked up from germline, CDR1 is SQVTM and CDR2 is ANQGSEA. CDR3 in amino acids: CSVAGGPNTEAFF. The CDR3 DNA reads as TGCAGCGTCGCAGGGGGGCCGAACACTGAAGCTTTCTTT. Full variable domain (outside the CDR3, taken from reference TRBV29-1 and TRBJ1-1): SAVISQKPSRDICQRGTSLTIQCQVDSQVTMMFWYRQQPGQSLTLIATANQGSEATYESGFVIDKFPISRPNLTFSTLTVSNMSPEDSSIYLCSVAGGPNTEAFFGQGTRLTVV.

The genes are TRBV7-9 and TRBJ2-5; 8 positions match TRBD2. The CDR3 is made up of 16 amino acids. The germline V gene encodes CDR1 SEHNR and CDR2 FQNEAQ (reference sequence). V lost 1 base, J lost 2 bases, and 6 bases stayed unmatched. CDR3 DNA sequence: TGTGCCAGCAGCTTAGTTGCTAGCGGGCTACAAGAGACCCAGTACTTC. It codes for CASSLVASGLQETQYF.

This clone came up a few times. This sequence joins TRBV19 and TRBJ2-2; D is uncertain. Germline CDR1 and CDR2: LNHDA and SQIVND (reference sequence). Trimming cost V 1 base and J 7 bases, with 13 bases left between them. CDR3 length: 15 residues. Here the CDR3 reads CASSIGARILGELFF. The DNA of the CDR3 is TGTGCCAGTAGTATAGGGGCACGGATCCTCGGGGAGCTGTTTTTT.

V usage is TRBV6-6 and J usage is TRBJ2-5, with D maybe TRBD2 (5 bases). The germline V gene encodes CDR1 MNHNY and CDR2 SVGAGI (reference sequence). The CDR3 totals 12 residues. V gave up 8 bases and J gave up 2 bases, with 9 bases separating them. CDR3 in amino acids: CASATRQETQYF. In nucleotides, the CDR3 is TGTGCCAGCGCCACTAGGCAAGAGACCCAGTACTTC.

This clone was seen a handful of times. This sequence joins TRBV7-2 and TRBJ2-7, with D perhaps matching TRBD1 (6 bases). The CDR3 covers 16 residues. The germline V gene encodes CDR1 SGHTA and CDR2 FQGNSA. V lost 2 bases and J lost 0, with 14 bases in between. As DNA, the CDR3 is TGTGCCAGCAGCTTAAGAGGGGGAGTTATCTCCTACGAGCAGTACTTC. The encoded protein is CASSLRGGVISYEQYF.

The rearrangement links TRBV5-6 to TRBJ2-5; D is perhaps TRBD1 (5 bases). V lost 0 bases to trimming and J lost 4 bases, with 7 bases between them. This CDR3 is built from 13 residues. Germline V lookup: CDR1 SGHDT, CDR2 YYEEEE. CDR3 sequence: CASSLARVETQYF. DNA for the CDR3: TGTGCCAGCAGCTTGGCCAGGGTAGAGACCCAGTACTTC.

This clone occurred a few times. The gene calls are TRBV27 and TRBJ2-5; 11 nucleotides match TRBD2. In germline, CDR1 is MNHEY, CDR2 SMNVEV (reference sequence). The CDR3 contains 16 residues. Trimming at V came to 5 bases and at J to 3 bases, leaving 8 bases not matched to a gene. The CDR3 is CASSRAASGRKETQYF. CDR3 in DNA: TGTGCCAGCAGTCGGGCGGCTAGCGGGAGGAAAGAGACCCAGTACTTC.

This clone was detected a few times. The V call is TRBV7-2, the J call TRBJ2-3, with D perhaps matching TRBD2 (5 bases). The CDR3 sequence is 14 residues long. V was shortened by 5 bases and J by 2 bases, with 11 bases between the two germline ends. Per germline, CDR1 SGHTA and CDR2 FQGNSA. CDR3 DNA: TGTGCCAGCAGCGGGAGTTACTTCACAGATACGCAGTATTTT. This sequence encodes CASSGSYFTDTQYF.

This chain connects TRBV29-1 to TRBJ2-1; 7 nucleotides agree with TRBD1. With V trimmed by 8 bases and J by 0 bases, 10 bases remained unmatched. The CDR3 is 15 residues long. The germline V gene encodes CDR1 SQVTM and CDR2 ANQGSEA. CDR3 nucleotide sequence: TGCAGCTCAACAGGGGCGCTGAGCTCCTACAATGAGCAGTTCTTC. The encoded protein is CSSTGALSSYNEQFF.

The chain employs TRBV18 and TRBJ1-5; D not certain. This CDR3 spans 13 amino acids. Per germline, CDR1 KGHSH and CDR2 LQKENI. The V end lost 4 bases, the J end lost 6 bases, and 10 bases lay between the germline ends. CDR3 loop: CASSRARGQPQHF. CDR3 DNA sequence: TGTGCCAGCTCACGAGCTCGGGGTCAGCCCCAGCATTTT.

The chain uses TRBV29-1 and TRBJ2-3; 9 bases match TRBD2. Germline loops: CDR1 SQVTM, CDR2 ANQGSEA. J lost 2 bases, V lost 1 base, and 7 bases had no gene match. The CDR3 is made up of 16 amino acids. In DNA, the CDR3 is TGCAGCGTTGAAGGTGGTACTAGCGGGTACACAGATACGCAGTATTTT. Its translation is CSVEGGTSGYTDTQYF.

There are a few counts of this clone. The chain has TRBV28 and TRBJ2-3, with 7 bases fitting TRBD1. Germline CDR1 reads MDHEN; CDR2 reads SYDVKM. CDR3 length equals 15 residues. After removal of 3 bases from V and 3 bases from J, the junction contained 6 bases not matched to a gene. The CDR3 reads CASSLDRDRTDTQYF. CDR3 in DNA: TGTGCCAGCAGTTTGGACCGGGACAGAACAGATACGCAGTATTTT.

There are a few counts of this clone. V usage is TRBV28 and J usage is TRBJ2-7, with D hard to call. The germline V gene encodes CDR1 MDHEN and CDR2 SYDVKM. CDR3 length: 12 residues. V was trimmed by 8 bases and J by 2 bases, leaving 10 bases between them. CDR3 sequence reads: CASLGSAYEQYF. In nucleotides, the CDR3 is TGTGCCAGCTTGGGCAGTGCCTACGAGCAGTACTTC.

This clone was seen more than once but under ten times. V is TRBV11-3 and J is TRBJ2-3, with a tentative D call TRBD2 (5 bases). Germline CDR1 is SGHNT and CDR2 is YENEEA. CDR3 length equals 12 residues. V was shortened by 3 bases and J by 7 bases, with 8 bases between the two germline ends. The CDR3 is CASSFGGNTQYF. The CDR3, as DNA: TGTGCCAGCAGCTTCGGAGGAAATACGCAGTATTTT.

This chain links TRBV7-9 with TRBJ2-1; 7 positions match TRBD2. V dropped 2 bases and J dropped 0; count of bases not matched to a gene: 4. The CDR3 covers 16 residues. Per the germline V gene, CDR1 is SEHNR and CDR2 is FQNEAQ (reference sequence). The CDR3, as DNA: TGTGCCAGCAGCTTAAGGGGCGGGAGCTCCTACAATGAGCAGTTCTTC. Its protein product is CASSLRGGSSYNEQFF.

This chain connects TRBV28 to TRBJ2-3, with D unresolved. With 4 bases removed from V and 2 bases from J, the gap between germline ends came to 10 bases. Germline assignment: CDR1 MDHEN and CDR2 SYDVKM. This CDR3 region has 14 residues. The CDR3, as DNA: TGTGCCAGCAGTTCCCCTCGGGTCACAGATACGCAGTATTTT. This gives the protein CASSSPRVTDTQYF. Together with reference TRBV28 and TRBJ2-3, the CDR3 gives the full variable domain: DVKVTQSSRYLVKRTGEKVFLECVQDMDHENMFWYRQDPGLGLRLIYFSYDVKMKEKGDIPEGYSVSREKKERFSLILESASTNQTSMYLCASSSPRVTDTQYFGPGTRLTVL.

A few counts support this clone. The chain employs TRBV27 and TRBJ2-2; no firm D call. The CDR3 length is 12 residues. V was pared by 3 bases and J by 7 bases, with 6 bases between. Per the germline V gene, CDR1 is MNHEY and CDR2 is SMNVEV (reference sequence). This CDR3 reads CASSFRSGELFF. CDR3 nucleotide sequence: TGTGCCAGCAGTTTTCGGAGCGGGGAGCTGTTTTTT.

The table lists this clone with a few counts. V usage is TRBV15 and J usage is TRBJ2-1; tentatively, D is TRBD2 (6 bases). V lost 0 bases, J lost 7 bases, and 16 bases lay in between. Germline assignment: CDR1 LNHNV and CDR2 YYDKDF (reference sequence). The CDR3 runs 16 residues. The CDR3 nucleotides are TGTGCCACCAGCAGAGACGGGGGAGGCGGACGAAATGAGCAGTTCTTC. This gives the protein CATSRDGGGGRNEQFF. The whole variable domain, filled in from reference TRBV15 and TRBJ2-1, reads DAMVIQNPRYQVTQFGKPVTLSCSQTLNHNVMYWYQQKSSQAPKLLFHYYDKDFNNEADTPDNFQSRRPNTSFCFLDIRSPGLGDTAMYLCATSRDGGGGRNEQFFGPGTRLTVL.